This T cell receptor (beta chain) originates from a study of cytomegalovirus exposure and HLA in healthy donors. Researchers ran the PCR with 60 Vbeta and 13 Jbeta primers. Produced via immunoSEQ multiplex PCR; TCRdb's table is partial and in-frame only. The sample holds around 150,000 clones, 70% to 80% seen once. The CDR3 length is 11 residues. V gave up 4 bases and J gave up 4 bases, with 7 bases separating them. Germline CDR1 is GTSNPN and CDR2 is SVGIG (reference sequence). The sample consisted of PBMCs. The clonotype comes from a man in his fifties or sixties in good health and CMV-seropositive. The chain recombines TRBV30 with TRBJ2-5; tentatively, D is TRBD2 (5 bases). In nucleotides, the CDR3 is TGTGCCTGGATAGCGTTAGAGACCCAGTACTTC. Its protein is CAWIALETQYF. Supplemented by reference TRBV30 and TRBJ2-5, the full variable domain reads SQTIHQWPATLVQPVGSPLSLECTVEGTSNPNLYWYRQAAGRGLQLLFYSVGIGQISSEVPQNLSASRPQDRQFILSSKKLLLSDSGFYLCAWIALETQYFGPGTRLLVL.